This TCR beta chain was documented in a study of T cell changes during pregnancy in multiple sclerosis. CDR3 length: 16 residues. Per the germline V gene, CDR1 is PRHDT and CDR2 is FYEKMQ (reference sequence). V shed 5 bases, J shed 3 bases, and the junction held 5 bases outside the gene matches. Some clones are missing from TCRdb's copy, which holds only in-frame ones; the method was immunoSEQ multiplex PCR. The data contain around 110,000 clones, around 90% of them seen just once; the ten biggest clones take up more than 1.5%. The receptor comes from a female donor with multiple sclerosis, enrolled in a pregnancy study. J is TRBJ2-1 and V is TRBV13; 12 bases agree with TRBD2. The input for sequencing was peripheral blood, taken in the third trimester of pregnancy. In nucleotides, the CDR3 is TGTGCCAGCAGCCTCCCTAGCGGGGGGGTCTACAATGAGCAGTTCTTC. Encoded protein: CASSLPSGGVYNEQFF.